This T cell receptor beta chain was sequenced in a study of tumor and adjacent non-tumor tissue in lung cancer. Across the whole study: The patients, 10 to 11 men and 5 or 6 women, were roughly 30 to 80 with stage I to III disease. Study-wide points: Top 100 clones took a larger repertoire share in normal lung. Tumor tissue had significantly higher TCR diversity than normal lung.

This sample's RNA came from whole unsorted tissue. Donors were chemotherapy-naive, newly diagnosed lung cancer surgical patients in China, August–late 2014. Deletions cut 5 bases from V and 5 bases from J, with 16 bases between. The CDR3 is 15 residues long. Germline CDR1 reads MNHEY; CDR2 reads SVGAGI. On this clonotype itself: What it recognizes is unknown. A much larger clone lies a single base off, so this may be a read error. Lacking the conserved final phenylalanine or tryptophan, this CDR3 likely reflects a read error.

Three rounds of nested PCR, following a modified ARM-PCR protocol, produced the TCRbeta library. TCRdb re-derived calls from the multiplex PCR reads in MiXCR, one entry per CDR3 protein. The repertoire holds more than 120,000 distinct CDR3 sequences, approximately 66% seen once, with 18% in the top ten. The rearrangement joins TRBV6-5 to TRBJ1-5; D may be TRBD1 (5 bases). The TCR was taken from a man in his 60s with small cell lung cancer. Sequenced sample: lung tumor tissue. Here the CDR3 reads CASSPPTAYDQPQHS. The CDR3 DNA sequence: TGTGCCAGCAGTCCCCCGACAGCTTACGATCAGCCCCAGCATTCT.